A selection of T cell receptor beta chains follows, all from one sample in a study of blood T cell repertoires in COVID-19. Assay: immunoSEQ multiplex PCR; the TCRdb copy retains only in-frame clones and omits some. The table shows some 270,000 clones, with about 91% occurring only once. Specimen: PBMCs or T cells enriched from blood (not recorded which). These receptors were collected from a man between 40 and 49 years old who had been exposed to COVID-19. Both conserved end residues are part of each CDR3. The D gene is left open where the match is weak. Only some rows state a clone size, as once, few, many or a class for expanded clones.

>.|TRBD1|TRBJ1-1|TRBV6-5
CASSYSIDRGVEAFF
TGTGCCAGCAGTTACTCGATCGACAGGGGGGTTGAAGCTTTCTTT
>.|.|TRBJ1-1|TRBV11-2
CASSPPGAEAFF
TGTGCCAGCAGCCCTCCGGGAGCTGAAGCTTTCTTT
>.|TRBD2|TRBJ2-7|TRBV27
CASSLAGLSYEQYF
TGTGCCAGCAGCCTAGCGGGACTCTCCTACGAGCAGTACTTC
>.|.|TRBJ1-6|TRBV10-3
CAISDPPEYNSPLHF
TGTGCCATCAGTGACCCGCCGGAGTATAATTCACCCCTCCACTTT
>once|TRBD1|TRBJ1-4|TRBV5-1
CASSLEGQSTNEKLFF
TGCGCCAGCAGCTTGGAGGGACAGTCAACTAATGAAAAACTGTTTTTT
>.|.|TRBJ1-2|TRBV28
CASSLEIVGHIYGYTF
TGTGCCAGCAGTTTAGAGATCGTGGGACACATCTATGGCTACACCTTC
>.|.|TRBJ1-1|TRBV5-6
CASSMTVWNTEAFF
TGTGCCAGCAGCATGACAGTGTGGAACACTGAAGCTTTCTTT
>.|.|TRBJ2-1|TRBV19
CASSIEGTSYNEQFF
TGTGCCAGTAGTATAGAGGGGACTTCTTACAATGAGCAGTTCTTC
>.|TRBD1|TRBJ1-1|TRBV7-3
CASSGTGVTEAFF
TGTGCCAGCAGTGGGACAGGGGTCACTGAAGCTTTCTTT
>.|.|TRBJ1-3|TRBV10-2
CASRETGNTIYF
TGCGCCAGCCGGGAAACTGGAAACACCATATATTTT
>once|.|TRBJ1-1|TRBV6-5
CASSYRGGTEAFF
TGTGCCAGCAGTTACCGGGGAGGTACTGAAGCTTTCTTT
>.|.|TRBJ1-5|TRBV5-5
CASSWGDWGRGNQPQHF
TGTGCCAGCAGCTGGGGAGATTGGGGGCGAGGCAATCAGCCCCAGCATTTT
>.|.|TRBJ2-3|TRBV29-1
CSVRLGDTTDTQYF
TGCAGCGTTCGCTTGGGGGACACCACAGATACGCAGTATTTT
>once|TRBD2|TRBJ2-1|TRBV6-5
CASSGLAGALEQFF
TGTGCCAGCAGCGGACTAGCGGGAGCACTTGAGCAGTTCTTC
>.|TRBD2|TRBJ2-3|TRBV5-6
CATTNLAEGISSTDTQYF
TGTGCCACCACAAATCTAGCGGAGGGAATTTCTAGCACAGATACGCAGTATTTT
>.|.|TRBJ1-1|TRBV15
CATSILRGNTEAFF
TGTGCCACCAGCATTCTGCGCGGTAACACTGAAGCTTTCTTT
>.|.|TRBJ2-1|TRBV20-1
CSASTYNEQFF
TGCAGTGCTAGTACTTACAATGAGCAGTTCTTC
>.|TRBD1|TRBJ1-5|TRBV7-2
CASSKTGGFNQPQHF
TGTGCCAGCAGCAAAACAGGGGGCTTCAATCAGCCCCAGCATTTT
>.|.|TRBJ1-5|TRBV18
CASSGGGNQPQHF
TGTGCCAGCTCCGGGGGTGGCAATCAGCCCCAGCATTTT
>.|TRBD1|TRBJ2-5|TRBV18
CASSYRGVSQETQYF
TGTGCCAGCTCGTACAGGGGGGTTTCACAAGAGACCCAGTACTTC
>.|TRBD2|TRBJ2-1|TRBV6-5
CASNPGEGPKGFF
TGTGCCAGCAATCCTGGGGAGGGCCCGAAGGGGTTCTTC
>.|TRBD1|TRBJ1-2|TRBV28
CASSLTTGTQAYGYTF
TGTGCCAGCAGCCTAACGACAGGGACCCAGGCCTATGGCTACACCTTC
>.|TRBD1|TRBJ1-1|TRBV28
CASSTLTGGGTEAFF
TGTGCCAGCAGTACCTTGACAGGGGGAGGCACTGAAGCTTTCTTT
>.|TRBD1|TRBJ2-7|TRBV14
CASSQDRTGDEQYF
TGTGCCAGCAGCCAAGATAGGACAGGAGACGAGCAGTACTTC
>.|.|TRBJ2-1|TRBV12-3/TRBV12-4
CASRSFGGYQEFF
TGTGCCAGCAGGAGTTTCGGTGGTTATCAGGAGTTCTTC
>.|.|TRBJ1-2|TRBV5-1
CASSLEDSIYGYTF
TGCGCCAGCAGCTTGGAAGACAGCATCTATGGCTACACCTTC